These T cell receptor beta chains were read from a single sample in a study of CD39 and CD103 CD8 tumor-infiltrating T cells. Data came from immunoSEQ multiplex PCR; TCRdb stores just in-frame clones and leaves some out. Of around 15,000 clones in the sample, under 95% were seen once. The sample was CD8+ T cells sorted from blood. The receptors come from a human donor with head and neck squamous cell carcinoma. Both conserved end residues are part of each CDR3.

V gene,CDR3 protein
TRBV27,CASRFGGAWDTEAFF
TRBV4-1,CASSHGRGEYEQYF
TRBV27,CASSFRGLYTEAFF
TRBV7-3,CASSSTGGADTQYF
TRBV28,CAARHQGGETEAFF
TRBV27,CASSKMTGKSTDTQYF
TRBV10-2,CASSEPGASGYNEQFF
TRBV4-1,CASSLITRGAGGYTF
TRBV6-5,CASSFPGVPEAFF
TRBV27,CASSLMGDAPLSYEQYF
TRBV10-1,CASSESRGPREAFF
TRBV6-5,CASSYSSSGGNGYTF
TRBV6-5,CASSSFFSGGGYEQYF
TRBV9,CASSVEGGEVEVRGYTF
TRBV30,CAWSMYRGLNTEAFF
TRBV19,CASSSRLNQPQHF
TRBV2,CASNDPGFGNSPLHF
TRBV9,CASSAREGPNTGELFF
TRBV29-1,CSVEEGQTDYYGYTF
TRBV28,CASNPHLDRVHTEAFF
TRBV7-6,CASSLTGTAYEQYF
TRBV5-8,CASSWLPGQGTPLHF
TRBV5-1,CASSTGQGDYEQYF
TRBV28,CASSSWIAGPRFDYGYTF
TRBV5-1,CASSLEGGGNQPQHF
TRBV5-1,CASSLVPGAPYEQYF
TRBV27,CASRPGISNSPLHF
TRBV6-5,CASSYPGQSTDTQYF
TRBV28,CASSPRNTDTQYF
TRBV9,CASSVEGDGTEAFF
TRBV15,CATSRGGLDRSYNEQFF
TRBV7-9,CASSLVFVGPQETQYF
TRBV6-6,CASSWEERGTDEQFF
TRBV29-1,CSVEGGVTEAFF
TRBV27,CASSPNIVTHEKLFF
TRBV28,CASSSPYLRLAENYEQYF
TRBV6-5,CASSYGGTEAFF
TRBV5-1,CASSLAVGNTEAFF
TRBV7-8,CASSSGPGNEQFF
TRBV28,CASSLGGVMGIQETQYF
TRBV2,CASSESANQPQHF
TRBV5-1,CASSSSGLAGDLFTDTQYF